Listed below are T cell receptor beta chains from one sample, sequenced in a study of multiple sclerosis patients with progressive multifocal leukoencephalopathy. Generated by immunoSEQ multiplex PCR, the TCRdb table keeps only in-frame clones and is missing some. The sample records about 30,000 clones, roughly 92% being singletons. The sequencing input was PBMCs. The receptor set was obtained from a man aged 25-45 years with multiple sclerosis. The CDR3 runs from the conserved cysteine through the conserved F or W. The order of the fields is CDR3 length, J gene, clone size, V gene, D gene, CDR3 protein, CDR3 DNA. A D gene is named only where the DNA matches it firmly. Some rows mark clone size as missing; the rest say once, few, many or name a class of expanded clone.

cdr3_length: 13
j_call: TRBJ2-2
clone_size: .
v_call: TRBV11-3
d_call: .
cdr3_aa: CASSWTDTGELFF
cdr3_nt: TGTGCCAGCAGCTGGACAGACACCGGGGAGCTGTTTTTT

cdr3_length: 12
j_call: TRBJ2-1
clone_size: .
v_call: TRBV28
d_call: TRBD2
cdr3_aa: CASRSSGNEQFF
cdr3_nt: TGTGCCAGCAGATCTAGCGGAAATGAGCAGTTCTTC

cdr3_length: 18
j_call: TRBJ2-3
clone_size: .
v_call: TRBV18
d_call: TRBD1
cdr3_aa: CASSTSIRGTGGSDTQYF
cdr3_nt: TGTGCCAGCTCCACCAGCATCCGCGGGACAGGGGGCTCAGATACGCAGTATTTT

cdr3_length: 13
j_call: TRBJ2-5
clone_size: .
v_call: TRBV4-1
d_call: TRBD2
cdr3_aa: CASSASGWETQYF
cdr3_nt: TGCGCCAGCAGCGCTAGCGGGTGGGAGACCCAGTACTTC

cdr3_length: 13
j_call: TRBJ1-1
clone_size: .
v_call: TRBV10-2
d_call: .
cdr3_aa: CATRTDMNTEAFF
cdr3_nt: TGCGCCACCCGGACAGATATGAACACTGAAGCTTTCTTT

cdr3_length: 15
j_call: TRBJ2-7
clone_size: .
v_call: TRBV4-3
d_call: TRBD2
cdr3_aa: CASSQRAGAPREQYF
cdr3_nt: TGCGCCAGCAGCCAGCGAGCGGGAGCCCCGAGGGAGCAGTACTTC

cdr3_length: 14
j_call: TRBJ1-3
clone_size: .
v_call: TRBV30
d_call: TRBD1
cdr3_aa: CAWSATGVGNTIYF
cdr3_nt: TGTGCCTGGAGCGCGACAGGGGTTGGAAACACCATATATTTT

cdr3_length: 16
j_call: TRBJ2-7
clone_size: .
v_call: TRBV11-2
d_call: .
cdr3_aa: CASSLVGQTFSYEQYF
cdr3_nt: TGTGCCAGCAGCTTAGTGGGGCAAACTTTCTCCTACGAGCAGTACTTC

cdr3_length: 18
j_call: TRBJ2-1
clone_size: .
v_call: TRBV27
d_call: TRBD2
cdr3_aa: CASSLLGVAGSSYNEQFF
cdr3_nt: TGTGCCAGCAGTTTACTCGGGGTAGCGGGGTCTTCCTACAATGAGCAGTTCTTC

cdr3_length: 16
j_call: TRBJ2-2
clone_size: .
v_call: TRBV11-3
d_call: .
cdr3_aa: CASSLDTGQNTGELFF
cdr3_nt: TGTGCCAGCAGCTTAGATACCGGGCAGAACACCGGGGAGCTGTTTTTT

cdr3_length: 14
j_call: TRBJ2-6
clone_size: .
v_call: TRBV19
d_call: .
cdr3_aa: CASIRGSGANVLTF
cdr3_nt: TGTGCCAGTATAAGGGGCTCTGGGGCCAACGTCCTGACTTTC

cdr3_length: 14
j_call: TRBJ2-1
clone_size: .
v_call: TRBV27
d_call: TRBD1
cdr3_aa: CASSSGTGGNEQFF
cdr3_nt: TGTGCCAGCAGTTCCGGGACAGGGGGGAATGAGCAGTTCTTC

cdr3_length: 13
j_call: TRBJ2-7
clone_size: .
v_call: TRBV9
d_call: .
cdr3_aa: CASSVVGGGEQYF
cdr3_nt: TGTGCCAGCAGCGTAGTGGGGGGCGGCGAGCAGTACTTC

cdr3_length: 16
j_call: TRBJ2-1
clone_size: .
v_call: TRBV7-2
d_call: TRBD2
cdr3_aa: CASSLAGGDSYNEQFF
cdr3_nt: TGTGCCAGCAGCTTAGCTGGGGGGGACTCCTACAATGAGCAGTTCTTC

cdr3_length: 17
j_call: TRBJ2-7
clone_size: .
v_call: TRBV4-3
d_call: TRBD2
cdr3_aa: CASSRGSGRASYYEQYF
cdr3_nt: TGCGCCAGCAGCCGGGGTAGCGGGAGGGCCTCATACTACGAGCAGTACTTC

cdr3_length: 17
j_call: TRBJ2-3
clone_size: .
v_call: TRBV18
d_call: .
cdr3_aa: CASSRSRGAYGADTQYF
cdr3_nt: TGTGCCAGCTCACGAAGCCGGGGGGCCTATGGAGCAGATACGCAGTATTTT

cdr3_length: 17
j_call: TRBJ2-1
clone_size: .
v_call: TRBV23-1
d_call: TRBD2
cdr3_aa: CASSHLREGLAYIEQFF
cdr3_nt: TGCGCCAGCAGTCACCTTAGGGAGGGACTAGCGTACATCGAGCAGTTCTTC

cdr3_length: 14
j_call: TRBJ1-2
clone_size: .
v_call: TRBV7-8
d_call: .
cdr3_aa: CASSLQGPLYGYTF
cdr3_nt: TGTGCCAGCAGCTTACAGGGACCACTATATGGCTACACCTTC

cdr3_length: 14
j_call: TRBJ2-2
clone_size: .
v_call: TRBV10-3
d_call: .
cdr3_aa: CAITLGANTGELFF
cdr3_nt: TGTGCCATCACCCTGGGGGCGAACACCGGGGAGCTGTTTTTT

cdr3_length: 16
j_call: TRBJ1-5
clone_size: once
v_call: TRBV5-8
d_call: .
cdr3_aa: CASSFGQGRGNQPQHF
cdr3_nt: TGTGCCAGCAGCTTCGGGCAGGGCAGGGGCAATCAGCCCCAGCATTTT

cdr3_length: 13
j_call: TRBJ2-5
clone_size: .
v_call: TRBV7-2
d_call: .
cdr3_aa: CASSLGSVETQYF
cdr3_nt: TGTGCCAGCAGTTTGGGTAGTGTGGAGACCCAGTACTTC

cdr3_length: 14
j_call: TRBJ1-2
clone_size: .
v_call: TRBV15
d_call: TRBD1
cdr3_aa: CATSRDQGDYGYTF
cdr3_nt: TGTGCCACCAGCAGAGATCAGGGGGACTATGGCTACACCTTC

cdr3_length: 13
j_call: TRBJ1-2
clone_size: .
v_call: TRBV2
d_call: .
cdr3_aa: CASSVRDIKGYTF
cdr3_nt: TGTGCCAGCAGTGTACGGGACATAAAAGGCTACACCTTC

cdr3_length: 13
j_call: TRBJ1-1
clone_size: .
v_call: TRBV7-9
d_call: .
cdr3_aa: CASADIGSTEAFF
cdr3_nt: TGTGCCAGCGCCGATATAGGGAGCACTGAAGCTTTCTTT

cdr3_length: 13
j_call: TRBJ2-7
clone_size: .
v_call: TRBV5-4
d_call: TRBD1
cdr3_aa: CASSWDRDYEQYF
cdr3_nt: TGTGCCAGCAGCTGGGACAGAGACTACGAGCAGTACTTC

cdr3_length: 16
j_call: TRBJ1-2
clone_size: .
v_call: TRBV7-2
d_call: TRBD1
cdr3_aa: CASSLISGQGAFGYTF
cdr3_nt: TGTGCCAGCAGCTTGATATCGGGACAGGGGGCTTTTGGCTACACCTTC

cdr3_length: 15
j_call: TRBJ2-3
clone_size: .
v_call: TRBV4-3
d_call: .
cdr3_aa: CASSLLSGSTDTQYF
cdr3_nt: TGCGCCAGCAGCTTACTTAGCGGAAGCACAGATACGCAGTATTTT

cdr3_length: 12
j_call: TRBJ2-3
clone_size: .
v_call: TRBV7-2
d_call: .
cdr3_aa: CASSLGRDTQYF
cdr3_nt: TGTGCCAGCAGCTTAGGGCGGGATACGCAGTATTTT

cdr3_length: 11
j_call: TRBJ1-2
clone_size: .
v_call: TRBV20-1
d_call: .
cdr3_aa: CSVGGPNGYTF
cdr3_nt: TGCAGTGTAGGGGGTCCCAATGGCTACACCTTC

cdr3_length: 16
j_call: TRBJ2-5
clone_size: .
v_call: TRBV5-6
d_call: .
cdr3_aa: CASTRRAGQFKETQYF
cdr3_nt: TGTGCCAGCACCCGGAGGGCGGGACAGTTCAAAGAGACCCAGTACTTC

cdr3_length: 15
j_call: TRBJ2-1
clone_size: .
v_call: TRBV19
d_call: TRBD2
cdr3_aa: CASSMTVAGTGEQFF
cdr3_nt: TGTGCCAGTAGTATGACCGTAGCGGGGACTGGTGAGCAGTTCTTC

cdr3_length: 19
j_call: TRBJ1-3
clone_size: .
v_call: TRBV4-3
d_call: TRBD1
cdr3_aa: CASSQEYLGRGRAGNTIYF
cdr3_nt: TGCGCCAGCAGCCAAGAGTATCTCGGGAGGGGGCGAGCAGGAAACACCATATATTTT

cdr3_length: 12
j_call: TRBJ2-5
clone_size: .
v_call: TRBV9
d_call: .
cdr3_aa: CASSPGGETQYF
cdr3_nt: TGTGCCAGCAGCCCAGGGGGGGAGACCCAGTACTTC

cdr3_length: 14
j_call: TRBJ1-2
clone_size: once
v_call: TRBV10-2
d_call: .
cdr3_aa: CASTGLGQAYGYTF
cdr3_nt: TGCGCCAGCACGGGCCTCGGGCAGGCCTATGGCTACACCTTC

cdr3_length: 11
j_call: TRBJ2-3
clone_size: .
v_call: TRBV10-3
d_call: .
cdr3_aa: CAIRGTDTQYF
cdr3_nt: TGTGCCATCAGGGGCACAGATACGCAGTATTTT

cdr3_length: 15
j_call: TRBJ2-3
clone_size: once
v_call: TRBV6-1
d_call: .
cdr3_aa: CASTLRGGPSDTQYF
cdr3_nt: TGTGCCAGCACCCTCAGAGGGGGGCCCTCAGATACGCAGTATTTT

cdr3_length: 16
j_call: TRBJ2-5
clone_size: .
v_call: TRBV7-2
d_call: TRBD2
cdr3_aa: CASSSYSTSRQETQYF
cdr3_nt: TGTGCCAGCAGCTCATACTCGACTAGCCGCCAAGAGACCCAGTACTTC

cdr3_length: 15
j_call: TRBJ1-2
clone_size: .
v_call: TRBV19
d_call: .
cdr3_aa: CASSRGDGEIYGYTF
cdr3_nt: TGTGCCAGTAGCCGAGGGGATGGGGAGATCTATGGCTACACCTTC

cdr3_length: 13
j_call: TRBJ1-1
clone_size: .
v_call: TRBV5-4
d_call: TRBD1
cdr3_aa: CASSSTGYTEAFF
cdr3_nt: TGTGCCAGCAGCTCGACAGGGTACACTGAAGCTTTCTTT

cdr3_length: 12
j_call: TRBJ2-7
clone_size: .
v_call: TRBV5-4
d_call: .
cdr3_aa: CASSLPLNEQYF
cdr3_nt: TGTGCCAGCAGCTTGCCGCTTAACGAGCAGTACTTC

cdr3_length: 12
j_call: TRBJ2-3
clone_size: .
v_call: TRBV5-1
d_call: .
cdr3_aa: CASSLGADTQYF
cdr3_nt: TGCGCCAGCAGCTTGGGAGCAGATACGCAGTATTTT

cdr3_length: 16
j_call: TRBJ1-4
clone_size: .
v_call: TRBV18
d_call: .
cdr3_aa: CASSLQRPGTDEKLFF
cdr3_nt: TGTGCCAGCTCACTACAAAGACCCGGGACGGATGAAAAACTGTTTTTT

cdr3_length: 15
j_call: TRBJ2-1
clone_size: .
v_call: TRBV10-2
d_call: TRBD2
cdr3_aa: CASSEGAGGYNEQFF
cdr3_nt: TGCGCCAGCAGTGAGGGGGCGGGAGGGTACAATGAGCAGTTCTTC

cdr3_length: 14
j_call: TRBJ2-3
clone_size: once
v_call: TRBV18
d_call: TRBD1
cdr3_aa: CASSPRQGADTQYF
cdr3_nt: TGTGCCAGCTCACCAAGGCAGGGGGCAGATACGCAGTATTTT

cdr3_length: 14
j_call: TRBJ2-5
clone_size: .
v_call: TRBV6-1
d_call: TRBD2
cdr3_aa: CASSELWGGETQYF
cdr3_nt: TGTGCCAGCAGTGAACTCTGGGGGGGGGAGACCCAGTACTTC

cdr3_length: 15
j_call: TRBJ2-1
clone_size: .
v_call: TRBV7-9
d_call: TRBD1
cdr3_aa: CASTPGQGSYNEQFF
cdr3_nt: TGTGCCAGCACCCCCGGACAGGGCTCCTACAATGAGCAGTTCTTC

cdr3_length: 11
j_call: TRBJ2-5
clone_size: .
v_call: TRBV11-3
d_call: .
cdr3_aa: CASSAGETGYF
cdr3_nt: TGTGCCAGCAGCGCCGGGGAGACGGGGTACTTC

cdr3_length: 15
j_call: TRBJ2-4
clone_size: .
v_call: TRBV6-1
d_call: .
cdr3_aa: CASSVSGFAKNIQYF
cdr3_nt: TGTGCCAGCAGTGTATCGGGGTTTGCCAAAAACATTCAGTACTTC

cdr3_length: 11
j_call: TRBJ2-7
clone_size: .
v_call: TRBV20-1
d_call: TRBD1
cdr3_aa: CSAAGGYEQYF
cdr3_nt: TGCAGTGCGGCAGGGGGTTACGAGCAGTACTTC

cdr3_length: 15
j_call: TRBJ1-1
clone_size: .
v_call: TRBV4-1
d_call: .
cdr3_aa: CASSLVTGMNTEAFF
cdr3_nt: TGCGCCAGCAGCCTAGTCACCGGCATGAACACTGAAGCTTTCTTT

cdr3_length: 16
j_call: TRBJ2-5
clone_size: .
v_call: TRBV4-2
d_call: TRBD1
cdr3_aa: CASSQATGTGAETQYF
cdr3_nt: TGTGCCAGCAGCCAGGCTACCGGGACAGGGGCAGAGACCCAGTACTTC

cdr3_length: 13
j_call: TRBJ2-2
clone_size: .
v_call: TRBV21-1
d_call: .
cdr3_aa: CASSKAAGTELFF
cdr3_nt: TGTGCCAGCAGCAAAGCGGCAGGGACGGAGCTGTTTTTT

cdr3_length: 13
j_call: TRBJ2-3
clone_size: .
v_call: TRBV25-1
d_call: .
cdr3_aa: CASSEYGWDTQYF
cdr3_nt: TGTGCCAGCAGTGAATATGGATGGGATACGCAGTATTTT

cdr3_length: 16
j_call: TRBJ2-5
clone_size: .
v_call: TRBV9
d_call: TRBD2
cdr3_aa: CASSRKLAGGEETQYF
cdr3_nt: TGTGCCAGCAGCAGAAAACTAGCGGGAGGGGAGGAGACCCAGTACTTC

cdr3_length: 14
j_call: TRBJ1-4
clone_size: few
v_call: TRBV6-1
d_call: .
cdr3_aa: CASSAGEENEKLFF
cdr3_nt: TGTGCCAGCAGTGCGGGGGAGGAAAATGAAAAACTGTTTTTT

cdr3_length: 18
j_call: TRBJ2-7
clone_size: .
v_call: TRBV4-2
d_call: TRBD2
cdr3_aa: CASSQALLPAGGRYEQYF
cdr3_nt: TGTGCCAGCAGCCAGGCCCTGCTTCCAGCGGGAGGGCGGTACGAGCAGTACTTC

cdr3_length: 14
j_call: TRBJ1-1
clone_size: .
v_call: TRBV10-3
d_call: TRBD1
cdr3_aa: CAISAGGGNTEAFF
cdr3_nt: TGTGCCATCAGTGCAGGGGGCGGGAACACTGAAGCTTTCTTT

cdr3_length: 15
j_call: TRBJ2-7
clone_size: .
v_call: TRBV2
d_call: TRBD1
cdr3_aa: CASSWGQGNQYEQYF
cdr3_nt: TGTGCCAGCAGTTGGGGACAGGGAAATCAATACGAGCAGTACTTC

cdr3_length: 13
j_call: TRBJ1-6
clone_size: .
v_call: TRBV7-9
d_call: .
cdr3_aa: CASSLTGSSPLHF
cdr3_nt: TGTGCCAGCAGCTTAACAGGGAGCTCACCCCTCCACTTT

cdr3_length: 18
j_call: TRBJ2-5
clone_size: few
v_call: TRBV6-4
d_call: .
cdr3_aa: CASSDSGKGDRFQETQYF
cdr3_nt: TGTGCCAGCAGTGACTCCGGTAAAGGTGACAGATTTCAAGAGACCCAGTACTTC